This T cell receptor beta chain was captured in a study of CXCR4 blockade with PD-1 therapy in pancreatic cancer. Findings of the study overall: Antigen-specificity overlap of convergent dominant clones remained unconfirmed. Survival did not correlate with tumor clonality, which averaged roughly 0.15 versus 0.05. More frequent amino acid clones had more nucleotide rearrangements, suggesting convergent selection.

No neoadjuvant therapy was given before resection to the patients supplying these archived tumor blocks. Clones were sequenced by immunoSEQ multiplex PCR, and TCRdb holds only the in-frame ones, with some missing. The repertoire holds over 8,000 clones, with around three fifths as singletons. Worth noting for this clone: Its antigen is not identified.

This CDR3 has 15 residues. The ends lost 9 bases at V and 7 bases at J; junction bases unmatched: 13. Per the germline V gene, CDR1 is LNHDA and CDR2 is SQIVND (reference sequence). Input material: tumor tissue. The receptor comes from a human donor with pancreatic ductal adenocarcinoma. The rearrangement links TRBV19 to TRBJ1-5, with 9 positions matching TRBD1. This CDR3 is CASTRDREQGQPQHF. CDR3 coding DNA: TGTGCCAGCACCCGGGACAGGGAGCAGGGACAGCCCCAGCATTTT.